These 27 T cell receptor beta chains originate from one sample sequenced in a study of technical replicates of blood from several donors (dated by TCRdb to about 2017). Libraries were made using the immunoSEQ multiplex PCR assay. Imported from immuneACCESS, the table was reduced by TCRdb to in-frame sequences with V and J called. These copies leave out some clones; in studies compared against another copy, an unresolved V gene accounts for under half, and the cause of the remainder is not known. This sample comprises tens of thousands of clones, about nine tenths of them detected only once. In total, the top ten clones hold approximately 0.4% of the sample. What was sequenced was T cells isolated from PBMCs. These receptors came from a human donor in good health. Some clones in this sample may be carry-over from other donors' samples.

The rearrangement joins TRBV19 to TRBJ1-2, with D perhaps TRBD1 (5 bases). Germline V gene sequence: CDR1 LNHDA, CDR2 SQIVND (reference sequence). The CDR3 totals 13 residues. The ends were cut back, 3 bases at V and 6 bases at J, with 11 bases in the middle. CDR3 amino acids: CASSMGQGNGYTF. The CDR3 DNA follows: TGTGCCAGTAGTATGGGCCAGGGCAATGGCTACACCTTC.

The rearrangement links TRBV5-1 to TRBJ2-3; weak D call: TRBD2 (5 bases). Trimming left V 7 bases short and J 0 bases short, with 12 bases between. Germline loops: CDR1 SGHRS, CDR2 YFSETQ. CDR3 length: 14 residues. This chain's CDR3 is CASGFEGSTDTQYF. CDR3 nucleotide sequence: TGCGCCAGCGGATTCGAGGGCAGCACAGATACGCAGTATTTT.

The J gene is TRBJ2-1, the V gene TRBV7-3, with a tentative D call TRBD2 (6 bases). Germline V gene lookup returns CDR1 SGHTA and CDR2 FQGTGA. The CDR3 has 16 residues. The V and J ends lost 5 bases and 4 bases respectively, with 18 bases between them. The CDR3, as DNA: TGTGCCAGCAGCCCACTCTCGGGAGCTAGTTACAATGAGCAGTTCTTC. It encodes CASSPLSGASYNEQFF.

The gene calls are TRBV7-6 and TRBJ2-5; unclear D gene. Trimming removed 1 base from V and 3 bases from J, with 12 bases in between. The CDR3 sequence is 15 residues long. From germline, CDR1 is SGHVS and CDR2 FNYEAQ. The DNA for the CDR3 is TGTGCCAGCAGCTTAGTTCTAGGCAGAGAAGAGACCCAGTACTTC. Translated, it gives CASSLVLGREETQYF.

In this sample, this clone turned up once. The chain employs TRBV5-1 and TRBJ1-2, with D possibly matching TRBD1 (6 bases). Germline-derived CDR1 and CDR2 are SGHRS and YFSETQ. The CDR3 has 14 amino acids. Trimming cost V 4 bases and J 8 bases, with 18 bases left between them. CDR3 sequence reads: CASSVDSRGVGYTF. CDR3 coding DNA: TGCGCCAGCAGCGTGGACAGTAGGGGCGTCGGCTACACCTTC.

This chain links TRBV27 with TRBJ2-7, with D unclear. Trimming shortened V by 0 bases and J by 4 bases, and 16 bases separated the two germline ends. Looked up from germline, CDR1 is MNHEY and CDR2 is SMNVEV (reference sequence). The CDR3 is 16 amino acids. The CDR3 protein is CASSLSNLGFLYEQYF. CDR3 coding DNA: TGTGCCAGCAGTTTATCGAATCTCGGGTTTTTATACGAGCAGTACTTC.

This clone was picked up one time. The chain employs TRBV18 and TRBJ1-3; a possible D gene is TRBD1 (5 bases). The V end lost 0 bases, the J end lost 4 bases, and 10 bases lay between the germline ends. The germline V gene encodes CDR1 KGHSH and CDR2 LQKENI. The CDR3 extends over 15 amino acids. This CDR3 reads CASSPPQQAGNTIYF. CDR3 nucleotides: TGTGCCAGCTCACCACCCCAACAGGCGGGAAACACCATATATTTT. The full variable domain, completed using reference TRBV18 and TRBJ1-3, is NAGVMQNPRHLVRRRGQEARLRCSPMKGHSHVYWYRQLPEEGLKFMVYLQKENIIDESGMPKERFSAEFPKEGPSILRIQQVVRGDSAAYFCASSPPQQAGNTIYFGEGSWLTVV.

This sequence joins TRBV6-5 and TRBJ1-3, with D maybe TRBD1 (6 bases). Germline V gene sequence: CDR1 MNHEY, CDR2 SVGAGI. This CDR3 contains 16 residues. V lost 4 bases to trimming and J lost 3 bases, with 16 bases between them. CDR3 sequence (DNA): TGTGCCAGCAGTTCCCTGGGGGGGCTGGGTGGAAACACCATATATTTT. Protein sequence: CASSSLGGLGGNTIYF.

The chain couples TRBV6-5 to TRBJ2-1; 8 nucleotides align to TRBD1. The length of the CDR3 is 13 residues. The V gene end was trimmed by 7 bases and the J gene end by 8 bases; junction bases not matched to a gene: 7. Germline loops: CDR1 MNHEY, CDR2 SVGAGI. The CDR3 bases are TGTGCCAGCATCAAGACAGGGGTAGATGAGCAGTTCTTC. Translation: CASIKTGVDEQFF.

The genes are TRBV2 and TRBJ2-7; 10 bases fit TRBD1. This CDR3 comprises 14 residues. Germline-derived CDR1 and CDR2 are SNHLY and FYNNEI. J gave up 6 bases and V 7 bases, and 9 bases lay outside the gene matches. CDR3 coding DNA: TGTGCCAGCACTCAAGGACAGGGGGGTGTCGAGCAGTACTTC. Residues: CASTQGQGGVEQYF.

V is TRBV7-9 and J is TRBJ2-2, with 9 bases fitting TRBD2. The CDR3 sequence is 17 residues long. The germline V gene encodes CDR1 SEHNR and CDR2 FQNEAQ (reference sequence). V trimming: 1 base; J trimming: 5 bases; junction bases outside the gene matches: 8. CDR3 coding DNA: TGTGCCAGCAGCTTAGTTGTAGCGGGAGTGGAAACCGGGGAGCTGTTTTTT. Protein sequence: CASSLVVAGVETGELFF.

The chain is built from TRBV2 and TRBJ2-7; 7 bases match TRBD2. This CDR3 spans 15 amino acids. V lost 3 bases and J lost 0; bases outside the gene matches: 5. The V gene's germline CDR1 is SNHLY and CDR2 FYNNEI. The CDR3 DNA follows: TGTGCCAGCAGTGAGACTAGCCCACGCTCCTACGAGCAGTACTTC. It encodes CASSETSPRSYEQYF.

A few counts support this clone. The J gene is TRBJ1-1, the V gene TRBV27; no definite D call. Germline V lookup: CDR1 MNHEY, CDR2 SMNVEV (reference sequence). The CDR3 runs 14 residues. V lost 5 bases, J lost 6 bases, and 16 bases lay in between. In DNA, the CDR3 is TGTGCCAGCAGTCCCTACCTGACTAACTCTGAAGCTTTCTTT. Translated: CASSPYLTNSEAFF.

The chain carries TRBV27 and TRBJ2-1, with 16 bases matching TRBD2. CDR1 and CDR2 (germline): MNHEY, SMNVEV (reference sequence). The CDR3 is 16 residues long. V shed 5 bases, J shed 11 bases, and the junction held 9 bases outside the gene matches. DNA for the CDR3: TGTGCCAGCAGTAACATGGGACTAGCGGGAGGGCCTCAGCAGTTCTTC. This sequence encodes CASSNMGLAGGPQQFF.

The chain combines TRBV9 with TRBJ2-1; D call uncertain. The CDR3 length is 15 residues. Germline V gives CDR1 SGDLS, CDR2 YYNGEE. V was pared by 2 bases and J by 0 bases, with 9 bases between. The CDR3: CASSVEEPSYNEQFF. The CDR3 nucleotides read TGTGCCAGCAGCGTCGAGGAACCCTCCTACAATGAGCAGTTCTTC.

This chain connects TRBV5-1 to TRBJ2-3; 9 bases are a match to TRBD1. CDR3 length equals 15 residues. Germline V CDR1 and CDR2: SGHRS, YFSETQ. V was clipped by 3 bases and J by 4 bases; unmatched bases: 6. The DNA for the CDR3 is TGCGCCAGCAGCTGGGGACAGGGCCGGGCAGATACGCAGTATTTT. This codes for CASSWGQGRADTQYF.

This chain uses TRBV6-1 with TRBJ2-2; the D is unclear. Germline V gene data show CDR1 as MNHNS and CDR2 as SASEGT. The V end was cut by 0 bases, the J end by 1 base, with 6 bases between. The CDR3 length is 15 residues. Written as DNA, the CDR3 is TGTGCCAGCAGTGAAGCGCTCAGGAACACCGGGGAGCTGTTTTTT. Translating it yields CASSEALRNTGELFF.

The chain employs TRBV5-1 and TRBJ1-4, with unresolved D. From germline, CDR1 is SGHRS and CDR2 YFSETQ. V lost 1 base and J lost 3, with 13 bases in between. The CDR3 is 16 amino acids. The CDR3 sequence: CASSLQVLGPNEKLFF. The CDR3, as DNA: TGCGCCAGCAGCTTGCAGGTACTAGGGCCTAATGAAAAACTGTTTTTT. Full variable domain (remainder filled in from reference TRBV5-1 and TRBJ1-4): KAGVTQTPRYLIKTRGQQVTLSCSPISGHRSVSWYQQTPGQGLQFLFEYFSETQRNKGNFPGRFSGRQFSNSRSEMNVSTLELGDSALYLCASSLQVLGPNEKLFFGSGTQLSVL.

The V and J genes are TRBV19 and TRBJ2-2; D is ambiguous. With 4 bases removed from V and 4 bases from J, the gap between germline ends came to 7 bases. Germline loops: CDR1 LNHDA, CDR2 SQIVND (reference sequence). The CDR3 runs to 13 residues. CDR3 coding DNA: TGTGCCAGTAGTACGGTCTCCACCGGGGAGCTGTTTTTT. Its protein is CASSTVSTGELFF.

The rearrangement joins TRBV29-1 to TRBJ2-3; 9 bases fit TRBD2. The CDR3 covers 15 residues. Germline CDR1 reads SQVTM; CDR2 reads ANQGSEA. The trim removed 4 bases at V and 4 bases at J, leaving 9 bases unmatched. CDR3 residues: CSVVASGMRPDTQYF. The CDR3 bases are TGCAGCGTTGTAGCTAGCGGGATGCGTCCAGATACGCAGTATTTT.

This chain uses TRBV7-9 with TRBJ2-7; D perhaps matches TRBD1 (6 bases). The CDR3 length is 11 residues. V lost 10 bases and J 7 bases, leaving 14 bases between the germline ends. Germline CDR1 and CDR2: SEHNR and FQNEAQ (reference sequence). CDR3 protein: CATITGQEQYF. The CDR3 nucleotides are TGTGCCACCATAACAGGGCAGGAGCAGTACTTC.

V gene TRBV4-3 combines with J gene TRBJ2-1, with 7 bases that match TRBD2. V gave up 7 bases and J gave up 3 bases; unmatched junction bases: 6. The CDR3 extends over 14 amino acids. In germline, CDR1 is LGHNA, CDR2 YSLEER. CDR3 bases: TGCGCCAGCACACCGGGACTAAGCTACAATGAGCAGTTCTTC. It is translated as CASTPGLSYNEQFF.

In nucleotides, the CDR3 is TGTGCAAGTCGCTTGGGGACAGGGTTGGGTCGGCCCCAGCATTTT. Protein: CASRLGTGLGRPQHF. This rearrangement joins TRBV12-2 to TRBJ1-5; the table's D call of TRBD1 was not tested on the DNA. TRBV12-2 constitutes a pseudogene. The CDR3 covers 15 residues.

The chain is built from TRBV19 and TRBJ1-4; no clear D gene. The V end was cut by 1 base, the J end by 3 bases, with 12 bases between. The CDR3 extends over 16 amino acids. CDR1 and CDR2 from the germline V gene are LNHDA and SQIVND (reference sequence). The CDR3 coding sequence is TGTGCCAGTAGTATAGGCTCGGGTCCGGCTAATGAAAAACTGTTTTTT. Translated: CASSIGSGPANEKLFF.

V is TRBV5-1 and J is TRBJ2-7; tentatively, D is TRBD2 (5 bases). Germline V gene sequence: CDR1 SGHRS, CDR2 YFSETQ. Trimming took off 0 bases at V and 2 bases at J, with 12 bases between the two ends. The CDR3 totals 15 residues. The chain's CDR3 is CASSLEGLAAYEQYF. The CDR3 DNA reads as TGCGCCAGCAGCTTGGAAGGGCTAGCAGCCTACGAGCAGTACTTC.

The chain combines TRBV19 with TRBJ2-6, with TRBD2 identical over 12 bases. In germline, CDR1 is LNHDA, CDR2 SQIVND (reference sequence). The V and J ends lost 4 bases and 0 bases, in that order; junction bases with no gene match: 4. The CDR3 is made up of 18 amino acids. The chain's CDR3 is CASSTRTSGVSGANVLTF. In DNA, the CDR3 is TGTGCCAGTAGTACTCGGACTAGCGGGGTCTCTGGGGCCAACGTCCTGACTTTC.

This rearrangement joins TRBV2 to TRBJ2-7; D gene ambiguous. The V gene's germline CDR1 is SNHLY and CDR2 FYNNEI. V was shortened by 4 bases and J by 2 bases, with 3 bases between the two germline ends. This CDR3 has 11 residues. CDR3 residues: CASSATYEQYF. In DNA form, the CDR3 reads TGTGCCAGCAGTGCCACCTACGAGCAGTACTTC.